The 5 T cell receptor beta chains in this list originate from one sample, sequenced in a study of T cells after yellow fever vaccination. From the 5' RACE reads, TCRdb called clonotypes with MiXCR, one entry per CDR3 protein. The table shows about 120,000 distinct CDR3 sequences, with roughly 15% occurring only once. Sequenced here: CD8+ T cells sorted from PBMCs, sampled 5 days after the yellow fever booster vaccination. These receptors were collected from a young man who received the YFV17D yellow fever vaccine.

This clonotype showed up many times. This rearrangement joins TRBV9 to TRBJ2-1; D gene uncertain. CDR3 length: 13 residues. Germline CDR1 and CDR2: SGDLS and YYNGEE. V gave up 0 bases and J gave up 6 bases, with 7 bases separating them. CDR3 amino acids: CASSVVDANEQFF. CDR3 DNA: TGTGCCAGCAGCGTAGTGGACGCCAATGAGCAGTTCTTC.

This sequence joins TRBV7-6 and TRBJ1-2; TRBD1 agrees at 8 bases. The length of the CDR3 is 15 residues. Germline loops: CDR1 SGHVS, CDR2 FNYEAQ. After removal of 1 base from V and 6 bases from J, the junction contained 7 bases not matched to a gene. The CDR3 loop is CASSLGTQGVDGYTF. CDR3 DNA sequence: TGTGCCAGCAGCTTAGGAACACAGGGGGTCGATGGCTACACCTTC. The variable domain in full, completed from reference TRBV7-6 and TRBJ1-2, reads GAGVSQSPRYKVTKRGQDVALRCDPISGHVSLYWYRQALGQGPEFLTYFNYEAQQDKSGLPNDRFSAERPEGSISTLTIQRTEQRDSAMYRCASSLGTQGVDGYTFGSGTRLTVV.

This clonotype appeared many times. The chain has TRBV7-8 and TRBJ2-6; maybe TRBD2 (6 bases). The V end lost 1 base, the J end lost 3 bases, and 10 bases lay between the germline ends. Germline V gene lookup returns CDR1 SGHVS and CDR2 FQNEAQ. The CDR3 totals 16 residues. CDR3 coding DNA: TGTGCCAGCAGCTTAGTGCCGGGGGTTGGGGCCAACGTCCTGACTTTC. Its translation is CASSLVPGVGANVLTF. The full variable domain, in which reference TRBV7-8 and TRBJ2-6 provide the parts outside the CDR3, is GAGVSQSPRYKVAKRGQDVALRCDPISGHVSLFWYQQALGQGPEFLTYFQNEAQLDKSGLPSDRFFAERPEGSVSTLKIQRTQQEDSAVYLCASSLVPGVGANVLTFGAGSRLTVL.

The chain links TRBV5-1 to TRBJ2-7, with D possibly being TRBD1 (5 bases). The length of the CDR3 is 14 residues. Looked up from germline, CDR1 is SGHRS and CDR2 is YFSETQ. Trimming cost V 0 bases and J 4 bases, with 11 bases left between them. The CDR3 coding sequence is TGCGCCAGCAGCTTGGAGGGGATGGGGTACGAGCAGTACGTC. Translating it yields CASSLEGMGYEQYV.

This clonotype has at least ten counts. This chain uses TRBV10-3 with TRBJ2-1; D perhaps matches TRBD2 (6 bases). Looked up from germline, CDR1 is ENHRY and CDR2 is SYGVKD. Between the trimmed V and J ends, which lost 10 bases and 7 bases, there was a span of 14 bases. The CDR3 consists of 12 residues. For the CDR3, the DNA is TGTGCCACAGAACAGGCGGGAAATGAGCAGTTCTTC. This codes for CATEQAGNEQFF.